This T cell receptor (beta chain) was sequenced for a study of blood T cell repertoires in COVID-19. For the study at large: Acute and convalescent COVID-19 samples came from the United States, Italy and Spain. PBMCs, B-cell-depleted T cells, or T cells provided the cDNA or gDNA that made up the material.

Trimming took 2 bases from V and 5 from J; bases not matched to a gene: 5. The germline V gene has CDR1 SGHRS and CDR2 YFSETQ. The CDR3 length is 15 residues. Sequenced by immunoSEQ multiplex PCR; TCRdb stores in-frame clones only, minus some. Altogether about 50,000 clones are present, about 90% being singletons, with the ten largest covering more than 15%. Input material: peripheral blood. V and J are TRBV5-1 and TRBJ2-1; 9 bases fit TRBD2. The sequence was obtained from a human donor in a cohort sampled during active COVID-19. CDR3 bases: TGCGCCAGCAGCTTTCTATCTAGCGGGAACAATGAGCAGTTCTTC. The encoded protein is CASSFLSSGNNEQFF.